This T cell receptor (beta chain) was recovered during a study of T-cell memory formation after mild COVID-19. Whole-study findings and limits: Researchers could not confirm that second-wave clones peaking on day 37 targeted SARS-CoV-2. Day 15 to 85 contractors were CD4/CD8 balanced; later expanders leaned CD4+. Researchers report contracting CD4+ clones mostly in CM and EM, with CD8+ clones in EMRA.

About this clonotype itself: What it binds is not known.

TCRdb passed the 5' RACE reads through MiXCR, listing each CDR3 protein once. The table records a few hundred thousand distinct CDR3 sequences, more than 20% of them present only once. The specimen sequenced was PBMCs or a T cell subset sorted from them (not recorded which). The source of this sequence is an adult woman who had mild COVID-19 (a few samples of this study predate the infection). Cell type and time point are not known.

CDR3 sequence: CASSLWGPPHEAFF. CDR3 bases: TGTGCCAGCAGTTTGTGGGGGCCGCCTCATGAAGCTTTCTTT. The V call is TRBV6-6, the J call TRBJ1-1, with D perhaps matching TRBD1 (6 bases). Per germline, CDR1 MNHNY and CDR2 SVGAGI (reference sequence). The V end was cut by 4 bases, the J end by 7 bases, with 16 bases between. The CDR3 is made up of 14 amino acids.